This T cell receptor beta chain emerged from a study of blood T cell repertoires in COVID-19. This CDR3 has 14 residues. Germline V lookup: CDR1 SGDLS, CDR2 YYNGEE. V was clipped by 4 bases and J by 9 bases, with 14 bases between them. Original methodology: Counts of nucleated cells, estimated from reference gene primer amplification, were obtained. Repertoires were generated with immunoSEQ multiplex PCR, while TCRdb's copy carries only in-frame clones and drops some. V, J and clone size are those of that table, while D and trimming were read from the DNA. The sample comprises 90,000 or so clones, 80% to 90% of which are singletons, and more than 9.5% rests with the top ten.

Sequenced sample: peripheral blood. This chain links TRBV9 with TRBJ1-6; D unresolved. This sequence originates from a man older than 75 with acute or convalescent COVID-19. This CDR3 reads CASSSHQEGSPLHF. CDR3 DNA sequence: TGTGCCAGCAGCTCCCACCAGGAAGGTTCACCCCTCCACTTT.